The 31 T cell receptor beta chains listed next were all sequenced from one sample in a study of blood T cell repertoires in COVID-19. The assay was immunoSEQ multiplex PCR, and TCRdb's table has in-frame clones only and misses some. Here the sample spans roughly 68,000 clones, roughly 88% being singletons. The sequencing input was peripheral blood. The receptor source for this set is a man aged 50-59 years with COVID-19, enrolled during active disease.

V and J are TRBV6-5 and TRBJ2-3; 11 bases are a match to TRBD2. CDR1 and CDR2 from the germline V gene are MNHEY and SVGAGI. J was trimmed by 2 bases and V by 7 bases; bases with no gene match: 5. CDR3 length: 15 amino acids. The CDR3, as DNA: TGTGCCAGCAAAGCACTAGCGGGAGACACAGATACGCAGTATTTT. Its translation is CASKALAGDTDTQYF.

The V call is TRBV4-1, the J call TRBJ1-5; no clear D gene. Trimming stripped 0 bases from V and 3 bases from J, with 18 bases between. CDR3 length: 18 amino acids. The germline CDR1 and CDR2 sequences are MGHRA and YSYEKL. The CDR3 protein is CASSQESGRATNNQPQHF. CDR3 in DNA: TGCGCCAGCAGCCAAGAATCGGGGAGGGCGACGAACAATCAGCCCCAGCATTTT.

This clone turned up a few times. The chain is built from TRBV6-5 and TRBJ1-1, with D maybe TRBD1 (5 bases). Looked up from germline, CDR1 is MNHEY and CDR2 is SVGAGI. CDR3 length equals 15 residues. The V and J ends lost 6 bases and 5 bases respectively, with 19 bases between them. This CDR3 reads CASRADAGLGTEAFF. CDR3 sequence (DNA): TGTGCCAGCAGAGCCGACGCAGGGTTGGGTACTGAAGCTTTCTTT.

CDR3 sequence reads: CASSQMDIQSSYNSPLHF. For the CDR3, the DNA is TGTGCCAGCAGCCAAATGGACATCCAAAGCTCCTATAATTCACCCCTCCACTTT. The V call is TRBV4-2, the J call TRBJ1-6; possible D gene TRBD1, 5 bases. V lost 2 bases, J lost 0 bases, and 14 bases lay in between. The CDR3 is 18 residues long. The germline V gene has CDR1 LGHNA and CDR2 YNFKEQ.

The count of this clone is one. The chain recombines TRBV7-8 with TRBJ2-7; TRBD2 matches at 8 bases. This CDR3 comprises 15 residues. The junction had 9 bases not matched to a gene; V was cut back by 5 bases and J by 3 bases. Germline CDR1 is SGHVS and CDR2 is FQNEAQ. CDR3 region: CASSLRAGGSYEQYF. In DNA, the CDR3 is TGTGCCAGCAGCCTCAGGGCGGGAGGAAGCTACGAGCAGTACTTC. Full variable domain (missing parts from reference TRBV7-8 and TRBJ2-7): GAGVSQSPRYKVAKRGQDVALRCDPISGHVSLFWYQQALGQGPEFLTYFQNEAQLDKSGLPSDRFFAERPEGSVSTLKIQRTQQEDSAVYLCASSLRAGGSYEQYFGPGTRLTVT.

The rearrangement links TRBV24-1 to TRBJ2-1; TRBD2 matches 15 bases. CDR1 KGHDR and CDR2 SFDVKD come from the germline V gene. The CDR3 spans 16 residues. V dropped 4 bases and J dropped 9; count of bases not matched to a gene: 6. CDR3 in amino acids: CATSEPGTSGRSEQFF. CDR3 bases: TGTGCCACCAGTGAGCCCGGGACTAGCGGGAGGAGTGAGCAGTTCTTC.

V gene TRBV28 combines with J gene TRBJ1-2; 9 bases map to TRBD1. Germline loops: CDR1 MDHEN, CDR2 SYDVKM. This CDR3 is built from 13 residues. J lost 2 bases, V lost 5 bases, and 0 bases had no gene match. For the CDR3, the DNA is TGTGCCAGCAGTGACAGGGGGAACTATGGCTACACCTTC. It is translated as CASSDRGNYGYTF.

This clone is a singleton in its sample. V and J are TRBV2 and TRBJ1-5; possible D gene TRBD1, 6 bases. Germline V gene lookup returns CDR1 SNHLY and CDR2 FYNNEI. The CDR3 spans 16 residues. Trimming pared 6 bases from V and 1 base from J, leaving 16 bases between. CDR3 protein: CASRSAGAGSNQPQHF. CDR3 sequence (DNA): TGTGCCAGCAGGAGTGCAGGGGCTGGGAGCAATCAGCCCCAGCATTTT. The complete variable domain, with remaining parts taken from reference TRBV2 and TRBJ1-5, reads EPEVTQTPSHQVTQMGQEVILRCVPISNHLYFYWYRQILGQKVEFLVSFYNNEISEKSEIFDDQFSVERPDGSNFTLKIRSTKLEDSAMYFCASRSAGAGSNQPQHFGDGTRLSIL.

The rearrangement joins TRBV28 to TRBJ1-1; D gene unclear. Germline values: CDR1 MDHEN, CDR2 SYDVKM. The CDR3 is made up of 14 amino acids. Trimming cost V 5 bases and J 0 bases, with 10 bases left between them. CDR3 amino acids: CASSPASLNTEAFF. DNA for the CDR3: TGTGCCAGCAGTCCCGCAAGCCTGAACACTGAAGCTTTCTTT.

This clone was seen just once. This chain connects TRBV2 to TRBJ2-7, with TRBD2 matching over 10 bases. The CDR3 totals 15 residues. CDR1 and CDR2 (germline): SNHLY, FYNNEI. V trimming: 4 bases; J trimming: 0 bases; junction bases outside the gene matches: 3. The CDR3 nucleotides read TGTGCCAGCAGTGGGGGGACTAGCGTCTCCTACGAGCAGTACTTC. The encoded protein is CASSGGTSVSYEQYF.

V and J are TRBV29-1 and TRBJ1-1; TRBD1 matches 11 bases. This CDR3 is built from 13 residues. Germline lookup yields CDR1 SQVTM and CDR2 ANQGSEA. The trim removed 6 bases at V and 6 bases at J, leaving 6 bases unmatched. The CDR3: CSVWTGGQSEAFF. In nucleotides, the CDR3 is TGCAGCGTATGGACAGGGGGCCAATCTGAAGCTTTCTTT.

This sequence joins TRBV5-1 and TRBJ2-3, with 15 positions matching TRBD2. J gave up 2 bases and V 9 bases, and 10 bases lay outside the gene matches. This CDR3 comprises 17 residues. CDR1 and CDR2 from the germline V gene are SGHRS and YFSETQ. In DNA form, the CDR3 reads TGCGCCACCTCCCCCGGGACTAGCGGGAGGACCACAGATACGCAGTATTTT. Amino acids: CATSPGTSGRTTDTQYF.

This chain's CDR3 is CASSLSGGSTDTQYF. For the CDR3, the DNA is TGTGCCAGCAGTTTATCAGGCGGGAGCACAGATACGCAGTATTTT. This chain joins TRBV28 and TRBJ2-3; tentative D call: TRBD2 (5 bases). Trimming removed 1 base at V and 0 bases at J, with 8 bases between. Germline V gene lookup returns CDR1 MDHEN and CDR2 SYDVKM. CDR3 length: 15 amino acids. Full variable domain (outside the CDR3, taken from reference TRBV28 and TRBJ2-3): DVKVTQSSRYLVKRTGEKVFLECVQDMDHENMFWYRQDPGLGLRLIYFSYDVKMKEKGDIPEGYSVSREKKERFSLILESASTNQTSMYLCASSLSGGSTDTQYFGPGTRLTVL.

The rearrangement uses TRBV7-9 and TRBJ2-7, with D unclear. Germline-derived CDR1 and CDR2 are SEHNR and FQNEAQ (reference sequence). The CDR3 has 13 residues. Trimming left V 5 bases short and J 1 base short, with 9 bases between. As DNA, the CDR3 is TGTGCCAGCAGCGATCGGTCGTCCTACGAGCAGTACTTC. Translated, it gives CASSDRSSYEQYF.

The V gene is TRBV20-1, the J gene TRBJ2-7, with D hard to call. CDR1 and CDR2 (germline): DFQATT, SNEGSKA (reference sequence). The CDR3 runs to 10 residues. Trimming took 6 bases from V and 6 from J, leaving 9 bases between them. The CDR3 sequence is CSALRFEQYF. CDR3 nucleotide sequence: TGCAGTGCCCTGCGATTCGAGCAGTACTTC.

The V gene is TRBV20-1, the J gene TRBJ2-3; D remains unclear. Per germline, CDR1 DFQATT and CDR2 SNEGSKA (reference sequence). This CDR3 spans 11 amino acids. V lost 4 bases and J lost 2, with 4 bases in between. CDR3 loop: CSAIYTDTQYF. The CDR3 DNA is TGCAGTGCTATCTACACAGATACGCAGTATTTT.

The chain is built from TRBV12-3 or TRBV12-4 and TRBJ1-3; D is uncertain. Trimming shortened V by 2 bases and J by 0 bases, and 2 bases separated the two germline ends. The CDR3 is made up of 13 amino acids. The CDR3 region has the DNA TGTGCCAGCAGTTTACACTCTGGAAACACCATATATTTT. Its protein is CASSLHSGNTIYF.

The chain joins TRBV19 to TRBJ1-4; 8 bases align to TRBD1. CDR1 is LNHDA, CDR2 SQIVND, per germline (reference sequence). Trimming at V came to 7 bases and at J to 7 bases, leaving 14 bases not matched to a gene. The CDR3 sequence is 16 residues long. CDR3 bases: TGTGCCAGTAAACGGGATGCCGGGACAGGCGGTGAAAAACTGTTTTTT. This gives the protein CASKRDAGTGGEKLFF.

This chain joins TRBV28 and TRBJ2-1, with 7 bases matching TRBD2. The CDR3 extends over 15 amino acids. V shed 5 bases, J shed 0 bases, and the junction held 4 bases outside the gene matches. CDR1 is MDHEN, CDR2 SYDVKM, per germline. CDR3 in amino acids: CASSGSSGSYNEQFF. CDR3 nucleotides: TGTGCCAGCAGTGGATCTAGCGGCTCCTACAATGAGCAGTTCTTC.

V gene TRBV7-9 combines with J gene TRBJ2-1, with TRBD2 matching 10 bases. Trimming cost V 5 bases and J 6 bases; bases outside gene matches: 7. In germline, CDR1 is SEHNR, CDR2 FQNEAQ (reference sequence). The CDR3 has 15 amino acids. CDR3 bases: TGTGCCAGCAGCCGTTGGACTAGCGGACGCAATGAGCAGTTCTTC. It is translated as CASSRWTSGRNEQFF.

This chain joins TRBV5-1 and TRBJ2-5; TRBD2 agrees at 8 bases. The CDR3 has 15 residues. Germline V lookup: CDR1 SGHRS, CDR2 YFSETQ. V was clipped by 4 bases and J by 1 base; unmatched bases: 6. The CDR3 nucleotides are TGCGCCAGCAGCCCCTTTACTAGCGGCCAAGAGACCCAGTACTTC. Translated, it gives CASSPFTSGQETQYF.

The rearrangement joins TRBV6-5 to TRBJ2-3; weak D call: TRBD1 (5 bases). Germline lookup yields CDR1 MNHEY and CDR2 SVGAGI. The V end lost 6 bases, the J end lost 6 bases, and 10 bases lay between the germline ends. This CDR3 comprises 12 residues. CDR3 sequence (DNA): TGTGCCAGCAGGACCAGGGTGGATACGCAGTATTTT. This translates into CASRTRVDTQYF.

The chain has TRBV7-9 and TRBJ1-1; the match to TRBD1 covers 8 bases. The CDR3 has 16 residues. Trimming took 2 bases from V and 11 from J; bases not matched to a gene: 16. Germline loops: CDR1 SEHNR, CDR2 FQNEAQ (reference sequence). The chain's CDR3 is CASSLIPTGGASVAFF. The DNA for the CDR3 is TGTGCCAGCAGCTTAATCCCAACAGGGGGTGCGTCGGTGGCTTTCTTT. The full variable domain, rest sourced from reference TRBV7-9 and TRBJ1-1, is DTGVSQNPRHKITKRGQNVTFRCDPISEHNRLYWYRQTLGQGPEFLTYFQNEAQLEKSRLLSDRFSAERPKGSFSTLEIQRTEQGDSAMYLCASSLIPTGGASVAFFGQGTRLTVV.

The CDR3 DNA reads as TGCGCCAGCAGCCCCGGGACAGGGAAATCACCCCTCCACTTT. As protein: CASSPGTGKSPLHF. The chain carries TRBV5-1 and TRBJ1-6; 9 nucleotides match TRBD1. The CDR3 has 14 amino acids. Germline V gives CDR1 SGHRS, CDR2 YFSETQ. J was trimmed by 10 bases and V by 4 bases; bases with no gene match: 6.

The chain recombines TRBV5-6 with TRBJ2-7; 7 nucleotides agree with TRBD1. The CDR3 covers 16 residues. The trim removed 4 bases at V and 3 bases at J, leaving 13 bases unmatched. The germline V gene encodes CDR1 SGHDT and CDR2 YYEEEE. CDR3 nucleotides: TGTGCCAGCAGCCTCCGCCGGGACAGTGGATACTACGAGCAGTACTTC. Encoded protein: CASSLRRDSGYYEQYF.

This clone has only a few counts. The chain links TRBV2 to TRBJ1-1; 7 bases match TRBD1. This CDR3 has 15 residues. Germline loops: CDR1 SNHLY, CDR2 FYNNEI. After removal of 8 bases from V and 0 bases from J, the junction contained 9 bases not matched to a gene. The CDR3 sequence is CASDRFQGVNTEAFF. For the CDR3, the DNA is TGTGCCAGCGATCGGTTTCAGGGGGTGAACACTGAAGCTTTCTTT.

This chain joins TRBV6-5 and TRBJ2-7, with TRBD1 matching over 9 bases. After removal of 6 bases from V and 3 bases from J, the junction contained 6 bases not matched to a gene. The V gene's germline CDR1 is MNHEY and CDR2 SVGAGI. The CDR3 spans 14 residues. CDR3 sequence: CASRGTGGIYEQYF. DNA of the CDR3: TGTGCCAGCAGGGGTACAGGGGGCATCTACGAGCAGTACTTC.

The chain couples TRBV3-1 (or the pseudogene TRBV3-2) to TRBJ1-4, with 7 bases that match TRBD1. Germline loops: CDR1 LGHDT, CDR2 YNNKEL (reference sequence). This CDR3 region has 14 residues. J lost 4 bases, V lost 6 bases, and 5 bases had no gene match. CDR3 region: CASRSDRINEKLFF. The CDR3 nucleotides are TGTGCCAGCAGATCGGACAGGATTAATGAAAAACTGTTTTTT.

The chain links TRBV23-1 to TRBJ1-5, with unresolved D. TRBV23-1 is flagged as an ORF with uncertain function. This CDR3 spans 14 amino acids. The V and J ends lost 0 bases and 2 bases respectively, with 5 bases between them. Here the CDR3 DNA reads TGCGCCAGCAGTCAATCGAGATGCAATCAGCCCCAGCATTTT. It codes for CASSQSRCNQPQHF.

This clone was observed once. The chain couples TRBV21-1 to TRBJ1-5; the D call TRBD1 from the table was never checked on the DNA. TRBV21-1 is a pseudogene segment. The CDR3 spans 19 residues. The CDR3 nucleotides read TGTGCCAGCAGCAAACGTCCAGGGAAGTGTTCCAATAGCAATCAGCCCCAGCATTTT. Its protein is CASSKRPGKCSNSNQPQHF.

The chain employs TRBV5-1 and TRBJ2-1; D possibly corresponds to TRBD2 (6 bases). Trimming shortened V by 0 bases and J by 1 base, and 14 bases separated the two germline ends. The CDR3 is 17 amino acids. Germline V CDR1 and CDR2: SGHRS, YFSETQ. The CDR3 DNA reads TGCGCCAGCAGCTTGGTGTTGACCGGGACTTCCTACAATGAGCAGTTCTTC. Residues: CASSLVLTGTSYNEQFF.